Listed below are T cell receptor beta chains from one sample, sequenced in a study of control samples from healthy donors and cancer patients. Only in-frame clones appear in the TCRdb table, and some are missing; sequencing was by immunoSEQ multiplex PCR. This sample carries 150,000 or so clones, just under 95% of them seen once, and the ten largest clones take 5.5% to 6%. The sample consisted of blood. These receptor sequences come from a middle-aged man in good health. Each CDR3 is given with its conserved first and last residue. A D gene is named only where the DNA matches it firmly. Size is omitted from some rows. Given values are once, few, many or a class for expanded clones.

TRBV2	TRBJ1-1	.	TRBD1	TGTGCCAGCCACCTCTCAGGGGGCACTGAAGCTTTCTTT	CASHLSGGTEAFF
TRBV10-3	TRBJ1-1	.	.	TGTGCCATCAGTAACAGGCCAGCCACTGAAGCTTTCTTT	CAISNRPATEAFF
TRBV19	TRBJ1-5	.	.	TGTGCCAGTAATGGGCAGGCGTTTAGCAATCAGCCCCAGCATTTT	CASNGQAFSNQPQHF
TRBV24-1	TRBJ2-3	.	.	TGTGCCACCAGTGATCCACCTCCAGGGAAATTGGCAGATACGCAGTATTTT	CATSDPPPGKLADTQYF
TRBV28	TRBJ1-2	.	.	TGTGCCAGCAGACAACACTATGGCTACACCTTC	CASRQHYGYTF
TRBV4-1	TRBJ2-7	.	.	TGCGCCAGCAGCCAAGGTTGGGGGGGGCGCCACTACGAGCAGTACTTC	CASSQGWGGRHYEQYF
TRBV9	TRBJ1-3	.	.	TGTGCCAGCAGCGTCCCCGGGGACACCATATATTTT	CASSVPGDTIYF
TRBV12-5	TRBJ1-6	.	TRBD1	TGTGCTAGTGGTTTCGTACCGGGACAGGGAAATTCACCCCTCCACTTT	CASGFVPGQGNSPLHF
TRBV2	TRBJ1-5	.	.	TGTGCCAGCACCATGAATATGGGGCAGCCCCAGCATTTT	CASTMNMGQPQHF
TRBV27	TRBJ1-5	.	TRBD1	TGTGCCAGCAGTCCACCAGGGGGTGATCAGCCCCAGCATTTT	CASSPPGGDQPQHF
TRBV5-8	TRBJ2-3	once	TRBD2	TGTGCCAGCAGCCGGGGACTAGCGGGGGCGTTCACAGATACGCAGTATTTT	CASSRGLAGAFTDTQYF
TRBV6-5	TRBJ2-2	.	.	TGTGCCAGCAGTTTCAGGGAGACTGGGGAGCTGTTTTTT	CASSFRETGELFF
TRBV6-2/TRBV6-3	TRBJ2-1	.	TRBD2	TGTGCCAGCAGCCGGTGGCGGGGGGCATACAATGAGCAGTTCTTC	CASSRWRGAYNEQFF
TRBV6-1	TRBJ1-3	.	TRBD1	TGTGCCAGCAGTAAAGGGACGACAGGGATGAAAGGAAACACCATATATTTT	CASSKGTTGMKGNTIYF
TRBV28	TRBJ1-5	.	.	TGTGCCAGCAAGTTGGGGATAGGCCAGCCCCAGCATTTT	CASKLGIGQPQHF
TRBV4-1	TRBJ2-7	.	.	TGCGCCAGCAGCCCCCGGGACGTTGCCTACGAGCAGTACTTC	CASSPRDVAYEQYF
TRBV6-6	TRBJ1-3	.	.	TGTGCCAGCAGCCCGGTGGTTCGCTCTGGAAACACCATATATTTT	CASSPVVRSGNTIYF
TRBV5-5	TRBJ2-7	.	.	TGTGCCAGCAGCGCCGCAGACGGGACCTACGAGCAGTACTTC	CASSAADGTYEQYF
TRBV12-3/TRBV12-4	TRBJ1-5	few	TRBD1	TGTGCCAGCACCGGGACAGTGGGGGAGCCCCAGCATTTT	CASTGTVGEPQHF
TRBV7-2	TRBJ1-1	.	.	TGTGCCAGCTTCGTCCCCGGCACTTTTGGGACTGAAGCTTTCTTT	CASFVPGTFGTEAFF
TRBV7-9	TRBJ2-7	.	TRBD1	TGTGCCAGCAGCCCCATCGGACAGGAGAGATCGTACGAGCAGTACTTC	CASSPIGQERSYEQYF
TRBV6-2/TRBV6-3	TRBJ2-3	.	.	TGTGCCAGCAGTTACGACTATACAGGGCCAGAACCCACAGATACGCAGTATTTT	CASSYDYTGPEPTDTQYF
TRBV19	TRBJ1-1	.	.	TGTGCCAGTAGTAGGGGAGGTACGAACACTGAAGCTTTCTTT	CASSRGGTNTEAFF
TRBV7-2	TRBJ1-2	.	.	TGTGCCAGCAGCTTATCCGAGGGGGTTGAGGATGGCTACACCTTC	CASSLSEGVEDGYTF
TRBV4-3	TRBJ1-2	.	.	TGCGCCAGCAGCCAAGGTCCGTCAGGGTATGGCTACACCTTC	CASSQGPSGYGYTF
TRBV19	TRBJ1-6	.	.	TGTGCCAGTAGAACAGGGAACTCACCCCTCCACTTT	CASRTGNSPLHF
TRBV10-2	TRBJ1-5	.	TRBD1	TGCGCCAGCAGTATATCTTCCCCCGGACAGGGCGATCAGCCCCAGCATTTT	CASSISSPGQGDQPQHF
TRBV4-1	TRBJ1-4	.	.	TGCGCCAGCAGCCAAACGCGGGGGGCAACTAATGAAAAACTGTTTTTT	CASSQTRGATNEKLFF
TRBV7-2	TRBJ1-5	once	.	TGTGCCAGCAGTCTAGGGAATCAGCCCCAGCATTTT	CASSLGNQPQHF
TRBV3-1/TRBV3-2	TRBJ1-2	.	.	TGTGCCAGCAGCCAAGTTGGCGGGAGGAGCCATTCCTTC	CASSQVGGRSHSF
TRBV7-8	TRBJ2-7	.	.	TGTGCCAGCAGCTTAAGCGGCTCCGCCGGGGCGAAGCAGTACTTC	CASSLSGSAGAKQYF
TRBV11-2	TRBJ2-2	.	TRBD2	TGTGCCAGCAGCTTACCCTTAGCGGGCCCTTCGAACACCGGGGAGCTGTTTTTT	CASSLPLAGPSNTGELFF
TRBV6-1	TRBJ2-1	.	.	TGTGCCAGCAGTGAAGAGTGGGGCGAGAGGGGCAATGAGCAGTTCTTC	CASSEEWGERGNEQFF
TRBV30	TRBJ2-2	.	.	TGTGCCTGGACACCGGCCGGGTCCGCCGGGGAGCTGTTTTTT	CAWTPAGSAGELFF
TRBV7-9	TRBJ2-1	.	.	TGTGCCAGCAGCTCCCTAATGAGGGGGGGCGGCCACAATGAGCAGTTCTTC	CASSSLMRGGGHNEQFF
TRBV4-1	TRBJ2-7	.	.	TGCGCCAGCAGCCAGGCCGGGACTCGCGAGCAGTACTTC	CASSQAGTREQYF
TRBV10-1	TRBJ2-7	.	.	TGCGCCAGCAGTGAATACCGGGGGCCCTCCTACGAGCAGTACTTC	CASSEYRGPSYEQYF
TRBV28	TRBJ1-6	.	.	TGTGCCAGCAGTGGAGGTAATTCACCCCTCCACTTT	CASSGGNSPLHF
TRBV6-6	TRBJ1-1	.	.	TGTGCCAGCAGTTACTCGGCAGGGCGGACTGAAGCTTTCTTT	CASSYSAGRTEAFF
TRBV18	TRBJ1-5	.	.	TGTGCCAGCTCCCACCAGGGAGAGCGTCAGCCCCAGCATTTT	CASSHQGERQPQHF
TRBV9	TRBJ2-3	.	TRBD1	TGTGCCAGCAGCGTAGGAGGGACAGGGGGCTCGAATACGCAGTATTTT	CASSVGGTGGSNTQYF
TRBV11-2	TRBJ2-5	once	.	TGTGCCAGCAGCCTGGGACCGCAAGAGACCCAGTACTTC	CASSLGPQETQYF
TRBV11-2	TRBJ1-4	.	TRBD1	TGTGCCAGCAGCTTCGACAGGGGCGTTAATGAAAAACTGTTTTTT	CASSFDRGVNEKLFF
TRBV24-1	TRBJ2-7	.	TRBD1	TGTGCCACCAGTGAGTCCGGGACAGGGACAGCCTACGAGCAGTACTTC	CATSESGTGTAYEQYF
TRBV6-5	TRBJ1-6	.	.	TGTGCCAGCATCCCGGCAGGGCAAGGTTCACCCCTCCACTTT	CASIPAGQGSPLHF
TRBV27	TRBJ2-7	.	TRBD1	TGTGCCAGCAGCCCCGGGACAGGGGTGGCCGAGCAGTACTTC	CASSPGTGVAEQYF
TRBV6-6	TRBJ2-2	.	TRBD1	TGTGCCAGCAGTCGACAGGGGCAGAACACCGGGGAGCTGTTTTTT	CASSRQGQNTGELFF
TRBV28	TRBJ2-1	.	TRBD2	TGTGCCAGCAGCATAACTAGCGGGGGGAACGGTGAGCAGTTCTTC	CASSITSGGNGEQFF
TRBV7-9	TRBJ1-1	.	TRBD1	TGTGCCAGCAGCGCTCCGGACAGGGAGGCCACTGAAGCTTTCTTT	CASSAPDREATEAFF